These T cell receptor beta chains were read from a single sample in a study of PD-L1 blockade in urothelial cancer. Measured with immunoSEQ multiplex PCR; TCRdb has only the in-frame clones, and not every one. The data contain 130,000 or so clones, approximately 84% of them singletons. The starting material was PBMCs, obtained around atezolizumab (anti-PD-L1) treatment. The receptors come from a man between 50 and 59 years old with urothelial cancer. Both conserved end residues are part of each CDR3. The order of the fields is J gene, clone size, V gene, D gene, CDR3 DNA, CDR3 protein. The D gene is left open where the match is weak. The size of a clone is reported for some rows only, either as once, few or many, or as a class for expanded clones.

j_gene: TRBJ2-5; abundance: few; v_gene: TRBV7-2; d_gene: -; CDR3nt: TGTGCCAGCAGCTTAGCCGGGTCAGAAAAAGAGACCCAGTACTTC; CDR3aa: CASSLAGSEKETQYF
j_gene: TRBJ2-6; abundance: -; v_gene: TRBV2; d_gene: TRBD2; CDR3nt: TGTGCCAGCAGCAAGAAGGGGCCCGAAGTCAGGACTAGCGGCTCTGGGGCCAACGTCCTGACTTTC; CDR3aa: CASSKKGPEVRTSGSGANVLTF
j_gene: TRBJ2-7; abundance: -; v_gene: TRBV27; d_gene: -; CDR3nt: TGTGCCAGCAGTTTATCAGGGGTTTCCTACGAGCAGTACTTC; CDR3aa: CASSLSGVSYEQYF
j_gene: TRBJ1-1; abundance: -; v_gene: TRBV7-9; d_gene: -; CDR3nt: TGTGCCAGCAGCCCGAGAGGCACTGAAGCTTTCTTT; CDR3aa: CASSPRGTEAFF
j_gene: TRBJ2-1; abundance: -; v_gene: TRBV4-2; d_gene: TRBD1; CDR3nt: TGTGCCAGCAGCCCGGGACAGGGCTTGGGGAATGAGCAGTTCTTC; CDR3aa: CASSPGQGLGNEQFF
j_gene: TRBJ1-6; abundance: -; v_gene: TRBV7-2; d_gene: -; CDR3nt: TGTGCCAGCAGCTTAGTAGGGGAGGGATCACCCCTCCACTTT; CDR3aa: CASSLVGEGSPLHF
j_gene: TRBJ2-6; abundance: -; v_gene: TRBV18; d_gene: -; CDR3nt: TGTGCCAGCTCACCGGAGAGCTCTGGGGCCAACGTCCTGACTTTC; CDR3aa: CASSPESSGANVLTF
j_gene: TRBJ2-2; abundance: -; v_gene: TRBV4-1; d_gene: TRBD2; CDR3nt: TGCGCCAGCAGCCACCCAGCGGGAGGGAACACCGGGGAGCTGTTTTTT; CDR3aa: CASSHPAGGNTGELFF
j_gene: TRBJ2-3; abundance: -; v_gene: TRBV7-9; d_gene: TRBD2; CDR3nt: TGTGCCAGCAGCTCAGGACTAGCGGGGAGTACCACAGATACGCAGTATTTT; CDR3aa: CASSSGLAGSTTDTQYF
j_gene: TRBJ1-5; abundance: -; v_gene: TRBV11-2; d_gene: -; CDR3nt: TGTGCCAGCAGCTTGTCGGAGGGTCAGCCCCAGCATTTT; CDR3aa: CASSLSEGQPQHF
j_gene: TRBJ2-7; abundance: -; v_gene: TRBV28; d_gene: TRBD1; CDR3nt: TGTGCCAGCAGTTTACAACAGGGGGAGCAGTACTTC; CDR3aa: CASSLQQGEQYF